One sample yielded the 2 T cell receptor beta chains listed below, sequenced in a study of breast tumors, draining lymph nodes, adjacent tissues. MiXCR, run by TCRdb on the multiplex PCR reads, gives a single entry per CDR3 protein. The sample comprises 21,000 or so distinct CDR3 sequences, about 38% of which are singletons, and roughly a quarter rests with the top ten. The sample taken for sequencing was breast tumor tissue. These receptors originate from a female donor with breast cancer. Some clones in this sample may be carry-over from other donors' samples.

V and J are TRBV12-3 or TRBV12-4 and TRBJ1-4; the match to TRBD1 covers 7 bases. The CDR3 runs to 15 residues. The junction had 8 bases not matched to a gene; V was cut back by 6 bases and J by 4 bases. CDR3 sequence (DNA): TGTGCCAGCAGATCCGACAGGGATTATAATGAAAAACTGTTTTTT. Translating it yields CASRSDRDYNEKLFF.

A single count supports this clonotype. The chain combines TRBV2 with TRBJ2-5; D not resolved. Germline V CDR1 and CDR2: SNHLY, FYNNEI. This CDR3 comprises 14 residues. V was cut by 7 bases and J by 1 base, with 13 bases left in between. The CDR3, as DNA: TGTGCCAGCAAGACGAGACAAGGCCAAGAGACCCAGTACTTC. Translated, it gives CASKTRQGQETQYF.